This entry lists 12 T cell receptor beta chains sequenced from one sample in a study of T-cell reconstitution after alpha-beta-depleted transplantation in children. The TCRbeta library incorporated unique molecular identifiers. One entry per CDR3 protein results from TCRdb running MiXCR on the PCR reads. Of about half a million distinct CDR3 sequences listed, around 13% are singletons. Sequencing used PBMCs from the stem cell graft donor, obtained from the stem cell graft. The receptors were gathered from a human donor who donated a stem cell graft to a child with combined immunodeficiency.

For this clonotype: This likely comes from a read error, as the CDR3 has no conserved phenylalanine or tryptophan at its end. CDR3 in amino acids: CASAVYLSQSTDTQYC. CDR3 sequence (DNA): TGTGCTAGTGCGGTCTATCTTTCCCAAAGCACAGATACGCAGTATTGT. The V and J genes are TRBV12-5 and TRBJ2-3; no definite D call. The ends were cut back, 7 bases at V and 0 bases at J, with 17 bases in the middle. The CDR3 covers 16 residues. Germline V gene sequence: CDR1 LGHNT, CDR2 FRNRAP.

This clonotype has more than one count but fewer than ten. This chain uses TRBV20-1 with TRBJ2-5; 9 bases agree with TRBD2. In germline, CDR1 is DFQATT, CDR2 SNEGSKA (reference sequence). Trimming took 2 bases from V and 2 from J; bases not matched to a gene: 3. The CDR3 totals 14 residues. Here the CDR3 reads CSARLAGRQETQYF. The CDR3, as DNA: TGCAGTGCTAGACTAGCGGGGAGGCAAGAGACCCAGTACTTC.

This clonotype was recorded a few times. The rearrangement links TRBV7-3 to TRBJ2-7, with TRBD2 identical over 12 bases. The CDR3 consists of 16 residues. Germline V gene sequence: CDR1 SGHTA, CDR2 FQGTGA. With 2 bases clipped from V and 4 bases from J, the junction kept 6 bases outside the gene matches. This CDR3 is CASSLGPLAGGYEQYF. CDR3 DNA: TGTGCCAGCAGCTTAGGCCCACTAGCGGGAGGATACGAGCAGTACTTC. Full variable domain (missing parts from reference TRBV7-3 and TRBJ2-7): GAGVSQTPSNKVTEKGKYVELRCDPISGHTALYWYRQSLGQGPEFLIYFQGTGAADDSGLPNDRFFAVRPEGSVSTLKIQRTERGDSAVYLCASSLGPLAGGYEQYFGPGTRLTVT.

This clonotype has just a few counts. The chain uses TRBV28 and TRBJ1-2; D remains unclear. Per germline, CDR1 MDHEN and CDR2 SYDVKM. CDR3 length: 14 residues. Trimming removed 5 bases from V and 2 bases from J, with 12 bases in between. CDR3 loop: CASSPPGWNYGYTF. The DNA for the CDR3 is TGTGCCAGCAGTCCCCCGGGGTGGAACTATGGCTACACCTTC.

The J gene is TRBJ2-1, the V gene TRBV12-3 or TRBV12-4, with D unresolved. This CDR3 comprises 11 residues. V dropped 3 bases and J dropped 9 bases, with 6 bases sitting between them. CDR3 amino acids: CASSFRSEQFF. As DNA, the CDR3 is TGTGCCAGCAGTTTTCGCAGTGAGCAGTTCTTC.

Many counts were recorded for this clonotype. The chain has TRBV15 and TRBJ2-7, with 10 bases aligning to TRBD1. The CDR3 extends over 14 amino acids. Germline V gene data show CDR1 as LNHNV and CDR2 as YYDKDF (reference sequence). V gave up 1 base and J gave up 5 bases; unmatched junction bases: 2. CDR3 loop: CATSRGDRGNEQYF. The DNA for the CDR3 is TGTGCCACCAGCAGAGGGGACAGGGGAAACGAGCAGTACTTC.

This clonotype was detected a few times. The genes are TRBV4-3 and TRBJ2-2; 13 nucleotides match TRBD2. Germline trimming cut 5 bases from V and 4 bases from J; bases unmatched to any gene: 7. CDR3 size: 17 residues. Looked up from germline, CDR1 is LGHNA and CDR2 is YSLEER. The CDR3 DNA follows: TGCGCCAGCAGCACTAGCGGGGGGGCAATGTTCACCGGGGAGCTGTTTTTT. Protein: CASSTSGGAMFTGELFF.

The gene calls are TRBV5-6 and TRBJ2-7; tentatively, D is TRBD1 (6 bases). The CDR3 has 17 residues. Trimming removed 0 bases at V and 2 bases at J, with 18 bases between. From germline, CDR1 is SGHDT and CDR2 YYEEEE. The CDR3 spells CASSLGSRWDNTYEQYF. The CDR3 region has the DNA TGTGCCAGCAGCTTGGGATCAAGGTGGGACAACACCTACGAGCAGTACTTC.

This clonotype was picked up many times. The CDR3 sequence: CASSSPDRPSLQYF. The CDR3 DNA is TGTGCCAGCAGTTCCCCCGACAGGCCTTCGCTGCAGTACTTC. The chain uses TRBV28 and TRBJ2-7; possibly TRBD1 for D (6 bases). The V and J ends lost 4 bases and 9 bases respectively, with 19 bases between them. The CDR3 has 14 amino acids. Germline lookup yields CDR1 MDHEN and CDR2 SYDVKM. Full variable domain (rest looked up from reference TRBV28 and TRBJ2-7): DVKVTQSSRYLVKRTGEKVFLECVQDMDHENMFWYRQDPGLGLRLIYFSYDVKMKEKGDIPEGYSVSREKKERFSLILESASTNQTSMYLCASSSPDRPSLQYFGPGTRLTVT.

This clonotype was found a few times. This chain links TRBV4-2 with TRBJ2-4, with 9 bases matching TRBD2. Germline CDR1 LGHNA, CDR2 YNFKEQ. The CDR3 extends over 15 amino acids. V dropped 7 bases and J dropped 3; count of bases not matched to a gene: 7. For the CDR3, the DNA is TGTGCCAGCACCCCTAGCGGGGTAAGCAAAAACATTCAGTACTTC. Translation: CASTPSGVSKNIQYF.

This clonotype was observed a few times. The CDR3 here is CASSLEGRGRGTDTQYF. Here the CDR3 DNA reads TGCGCCAGCAGCCTGGAGGGACGGGGCAGAGGGACAGATACGCAGTATTTT. V usage is TRBV5-1 and J usage is TRBJ2-3, with D tentatively TRBD2 (6 bases). V lost 4 bases to trimming and J lost 3 bases, with 21 bases between them. Germline V gives CDR1 SGHRS, CDR2 YFSETQ. This CDR3 spans 17 amino acids.

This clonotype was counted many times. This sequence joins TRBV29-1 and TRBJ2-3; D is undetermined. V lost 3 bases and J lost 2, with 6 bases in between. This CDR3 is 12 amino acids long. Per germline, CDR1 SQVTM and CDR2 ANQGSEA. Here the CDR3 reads CSVDGDTDTQYF. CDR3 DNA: TGCAGCGTTGACGGAGACACAGATACGCAGTATTTT.